This T cell receptor beta chain was profiled in a study of blood T cell repertoires in COVID-19. The overall study: Researchers got acute and convalescent COVID-19 samples from the United States, Italy and Spain.

Original processing notes: Reference gene primer amplification yielded estimated nucleated cell counts. The table came from immunoSEQ multiplex PCR; TCRdb's copy has only in-frame clones and leaves some out. V, J and clone size are those of that table, while D and trimming were read from the DNA. The sample holds roughly 70,000 clones, less than 90% seen once. CDR3 size: 17 residues. Germline V gene sequence: CDR1 SGHTA, CDR2 FQGNSA. V lost 5 bases, J lost 6 bases, and 24 bases lay in between. The clonotype originates from an elderly man with COVID-19, enrolled during active disease. The sequenced sample was peripheral blood. The V call is TRBV7-2, the J call TRBJ2-3; tentative D call: TRBD2 (7 bases). CDR3 sequence: CASSINMIGGLGDTQYF. CDR3 DNA: TGTGCCAGCAGCATAAATATGATCGGGGGGCTCGGGGATACGCAGTATTTT.